Shown below are 4 T cell receptor beta chains from a single sample sequenced in a study of neurological immune-mediated disorders. MiXCR was run by TCRdb on the 5' RACE reads, yielding one entry per CDR3 protein. The sample records roughly 70,000 distinct CDR3 sequences, about 5% being singletons. Sequencing was done on a sample of PBMCs. Source of these receptors: a woman in her 70s with multiple sclerosis.

For this clonotype: This may stem from a read error, because a much larger clone lies one nucleotide away. This chain uses TRBV20-1 with TRBJ1-1; D is unclear. Between the trimmed V and J ends, which lost 7 bases and 0 bases, there was a span of 12 bases. The CDR3 contains 13 residues. Germline values: CDR1 DFQATT, CDR2 SNEGSKA (reference sequence). Written as DNA, the CDR3 is TGCAGTGATTTTCCGGCAGTGAACACTGAAGCTTTCTTT. Translating it yields CSDFPAVNTEAFF.

This clonotype was seen at least ten times. The chain is built from TRBV5-1 and TRBJ2-5; D assignment may be TRBD1 or TRBD2 (6 bases each). This CDR3 has 14 amino acids. From germline, CDR1 is SGHRS and CDR2 YFSETQ. Trimming stripped 1 base from V and 5 bases from J, with 12 bases between. CDR3 in amino acids: CASSLNGGRETQYF. The DNA for the CDR3 is TGCGCCAGCAGCTTGAACGGGGGCCGGGAGACCCAGTACTTC.

This clonotype occurred many times. The chain couples TRBV5-1 to TRBJ1-4, with 8 bases fitting TRBD1. This CDR3 contains 16 residues. With 0 bases clipped from V and 6 bases from J, the junction kept 7 bases outside the gene matches. Per germline, CDR1 SGHRS and CDR2 YFSETQ. CDR3 loop: CASSLGQGTNHEKLFF. CDR3 nucleotide sequence: TGCGCCAGCAGCTTGGGACAGGGGACGAATCATGAAAAACTGTTTTTT.

This clonotype was counted many times. This chain links TRBV7-8 with TRBJ2-2; D remains unclear. The CDR3 has 13 amino acids. The ends were cut back, 11 bases at V and 5 bases at J, with 15 bases in the middle. Germline loops: CDR1 SGHVS, CDR2 FQNEAQ. Written as DNA, the CDR3 is TGTGCCTCCCAAACGGAGAGGACCGGGGAGCTGTTTTTT. Its translation is CASQTERTGELFF. The full variable domain, in which reference TRBV7-8 and TRBJ2-2 provide the parts outside the CDR3, is GAGVSQSPRYKVAKRGQDVALRCDPISGHVSLFWYQQALGQGPEFLTYFQNEAQLDKSGLPSDRFFAERPEGSVSTLKIQRTQQEDSAVYLCASQTERTGELFFGEGSRLTVL.